This T cell receptor (beta chain) was captured by sequencing in a study of T cell responses to AZD1222 COVID-19 vaccine (dated by TCRdb to about 2021). In the study overall: TCR sequencing covered more than 230 trial participants: roughly 200 given two doses of AZD1222 and 26 given two doses of MenACWY control vaccine. Trial participants were enrolled into age subgroups of 18-55, 56-69 and 70-plus years, which contained 148, 28 and 57 TCR-sequenced participants, respectively.

The CDR3 regions of human TCRbeta chains were analyzed by immunosequencing. Turning to the authors' computational methods: Repertoire TCRs were matched against a reference library of SARS-CoV-2-specific TCRs generated with the MIRA antigen-specificity platform. Breadth was defined as the fraction of unique TCRs that were SARS-CoV-2-associated, and depth was defined as the fraction of total T cells that were SARS-CoV-2-associated. Each spike-specific TCR was assigned to its reactive spike region and to a CD4 or CD8 class using the MIRA data. Log10-transformed breadth and depth values were compared by one-way ANOVA with Sidak's multiple comparisons tests. TCRdb obtained this table from immuneACCESS and retained in-frame rearrangements with V and J assigned. These tables miss some clones; where compared with another copy, unresolved V genes account for less than half of the shortfall, and the remainder is unexplained. V, J and clone size were drawn from that table, and D and trimming were deduced from the DNA. The sample profile shows 200,000 or so clones; approximately 87% of them were found once. The top ten clonotypes cover about 3% of the sample.

Turning to this clone: What this receptor recognizes is not known. Per-base quality was not reported, and no clone a single base away is much larger than it.

Its CDR3 holds 15 amino acids, cysteine through phenylalanine. Only the CDR3 part of the read is kept: 45 bases, read in frame from the first base. Taken from the germline V gene, the CDR1 and CDR2 loops are SGHRS and YFSETQ. The germline ends are 18 bases apart after V is trimmed by 4 bases and J by 5 bases. Explained via the paper, the time point label denotes: baseline before first vaccination. This specimen's treatment or condition label, per the study, means: meningococcal conjugate vaccine given as trial control. The vaccinee samples were drawn from two UK trials, COV001 and COV002, one of which was a single-blind randomized controlled phase 2/3 trial testing AZD1222 (ChAdOx1 nCoV-19) in healthy adults. For TCRbeta chain sequencing, PBMC samples from trial participants were taken at day 0 and at day 28 after the second dose. The paper as a whole reports these results and caveats: The 56-69-year group was small, and its depth increase did not reach significance, likely because of low power. Reportedly, close to half of the unique spike-specific TCRs recognized epitopes lying outside the regions that are mutated in the B.1.351 and B.1.1.7 variants. No day 14 peak-response samples were available, so repertoires were characterized only after the peak T cell response. Participants were mostly white British, with more females than males. The authors suggested clonal diversity may have been underestimated. A significant rise in spike-specific TCR breadth and depth was observed after two AZD1222 doses relative to day 0 and relative to MenACWY recipients. Conclusions about previously exposed vaccinees are limited because only six or seven AZD1222 recipients were SARS-CoV-2 seropositive at baseline. The vaccine-associated CD4 TCRs covered the entire spike protein, and the dominant responses fell in regions 160-218 and 743-854.

The sequence came from an adult in good health. Recombination joined TRBV5-1 with TRBJ1-1; a tentative D match to TRBD1 spans 6 bases. This specimen consisted of peripheral blood, obtained on day 0 of MenACWY control vaccination. The base sequence is TGCGCCAGCAGCGCTTGGGGGGGCAAGGGGACTGAAGCTTTCTTT. This encodes CASSAWGGKGTEAFF.